This TCR beta chain was retrieved from a study of blood T cell repertoires in COVID-19. At the level of the study: Acute and convalescent COVID-19 specimens originated in the United States, Italy and Spain. PBMCs, B-cell-depleted T cells, or T cells provided the cDNA or gDNA that made up the material.

Per the original methods: Reference gene primers were amplified, and this amplification served to estimate nucleated cell counts. Generated by immunoSEQ multiplex PCR, the TCRdb table keeps only in-frame clones and is missing some. V and J calls and clone size are copied from that table; D and trimming were computed from the DNA. The table has under 200,000 clones, 65% to 85% seen once. V dropped 2 bases and J dropped 6 bases, with 11 bases sitting between them. Germline V gene lookup returns CDR1 MNHEY and CDR2 SMNVEV (reference sequence). The CDR3 runs 13 residues. The clonotype originates from a woman of 80 years or more with active or convalescent COVID-19. This chain uses TRBV27 with TRBJ2-7; the D gene is possibly TRBD1 (6 bases). The sequencing sample was made of peripheral blood. The CDR3 protein is CASSLGARGEQYF. CDR3 DNA: TGTGCCAGCAGTTTAGGGGCCAGGGGCGAGCAGTACTTC.